Presented here are 32 T cell receptor beta chains from one specimen sequenced in a study of T-cell memory formation after mild COVID-19. TCRdb analysed the 5' RACE reads with MiXCR anew, one entry per CDR3 protein. The sample lists more than 250,000 distinct CDR3 sequences, roughly a sixth occurring once. Sequenced sample: PBMCs or a T cell subset sorted from them (not recorded which). Source of these receptors: a man between 18 and 29 years old who had mild COVID-19 (a few samples of this study predate the infection). Cell type and time point are not known.

This clonotype was found a few times. V usage is TRBV6-6 and J usage is TRBJ1-6; 9 nucleotides match TRBD1. This CDR3 has 17 amino acids. Germline V CDR1 and CDR2: MNHNY, SVGAGI (reference sequence). Losses at the gene ends were 0 bases for V and 9 bases for J; bases not matched to a gene: 9. The CDR3 region is CASSYSGQGGDFSPLHF. The CDR3 DNA is TGTGCCAGCAGTTACTCGGGACAGGGTGGGGACTTTTCACCCCTCCACTTT.

This clonotype has ten or more counts. This rearrangement joins TRBV12-3 or TRBV12-4 to TRBJ2-2, with D unclear. Trimming pared 6 bases from V and 1 base from J, leaving 3 bases between. The CDR3 has 12 amino acids. The CDR3 coding sequence is TGTGCCAGCAGGTGGAACACCGGGGAGCTGTTTTTT. It codes for CASRWNTGELFF.

At least ten counts were recorded for this clonotype. J is TRBJ1-5 and V is TRBV3-1, with D uncertain. This CDR3 has 15 residues. V lost 3 bases to trimming and J lost 5 bases, with 14 bases between them. Germline CDR1 is LGHDT and CDR2 is YNNKEL (reference sequence). The CDR3 loop is CASSQAPFGYQPQHF. Here the CDR3 DNA reads TGTGCCAGCAGCCAGGCACCATTCGGATATCAGCCCCAGCATTTT. Using reference TRBV3-1 and TRBJ1-5 for the parts outside the CDR3, the full variable domain is DTAVSQTPKYLVTQMGNDKSIKCEQNLGHDTMYWYKQDSKKFLKIMFSYNNKELIINETVPNRFSPKSPDKAHLNLHINSLELGDSAVYFCASSQAPFGYQPQHFGDGTRLSIL.

The V and J genes are TRBV12-3 or TRBV12-4 and TRBJ2-3; 8 bases align to TRBD1. This CDR3 has 14 residues. The ends lost 3 bases at V and 6 bases at J; junction bases unmatched: 5. The CDR3 DNA sequence: TGTGCCAGCAGTTTGGGGGGACAGGCGGATACGCAGTATTTT. Amino acid sequence: CASSLGGQADTQYF.

This clonotype was seen many times. The chain recombines TRBV5-1 with TRBJ1-1; 8 bases line up with TRBD1. The CDR3 runs 15 residues. CDR1 SGHRS and CDR2 YFSETQ come from the germline V gene. V lost 0 bases and J lost 5; bases outside the gene matches: 6. The CDR3 sequence: CASSLGTGGRTEAFF. CDR3 DNA: TGCGCCAGCAGCTTGGGTACAGGGGGACGAACTGAAGCTTTCTTT.

The rearrangement joins TRBV5-1 to TRBJ2-5, with D perhaps TRBD2 (5 bases). The CDR3 totals 15 residues. Trimming took off 0 bases at V and 1 base at J, with 10 bases between the two ends. Germline V lookup: CDR1 SGHRS, CDR2 YFSETQ. The CDR3, as DNA: TGCGCCAGCAGCTTGGCCCGGGATGGCCAAGAGACCCAGTACTTC. Protein sequence: CASSLARDGQETQYF.

This clonotype was seen at least ten times. V is TRBV12-3 or TRBV12-4 and J is TRBJ2-7; TRBD1 matches at 8 bases. The V gene end was trimmed by 5 bases and the J gene end by 12 bases; junction bases not matched to a gene: 18. The CDR3 is 15 residues long. CDR3 in amino acids: CASSLSDRAGLRMYF. The CDR3 nucleotides read TGTGCCAGCAGTCTTTCGGACAGGGCGGGCCTTCGTATGTACTTC.

This clonotype was observed a handful of times. This sequence joins TRBV20-1 and TRBJ1-3; D might be TRBD1 (5 bases). The CDR3 runs 14 residues. V shed 5 bases and J shed 0 bases, with 11 bases lying between them. Germline V lookup: CDR1 DFQATT, CDR2 SNEGSKA (reference sequence). The DNA for the CDR3 is TGCAGTGCTCGCCTGACAGCCTCTGGAAACACCATATATTTT. This gives the protein CSARLTASGNTIYF.

This clonotype showed up just a few times. V usage is TRBV6-5 and J usage is TRBJ1-5, with D perhaps matching TRBD1 (5 bases). Germline values: CDR1 MNHEY, CDR2 SVGAGI. Trimming removed 9 bases at V and 1 base at J, with 16 bases between. This CDR3 region has 15 residues. The CDR3 sequence: CASHPRWGSNQPQHF. The CDR3 bases are TGTGCCAGTCACCCCAGATGGGGGAGCAATCAGCCCCAGCATTTT.

In this sample, this clonotype turned up many times. The chain carries TRBV3-1 and TRBJ2-5; either TRBD1 or TRBD2 may supply D (5 bases each). V was trimmed by 5 bases and J by 2 bases, leaving 12 bases between them. CDR1 is LGHDT, CDR2 YNNKEL, per germline (reference sequence). The CDR3 loop spans 14 amino acids. CDR3 nucleotide sequence: TGTGCCAGCAGCGCCGGGACGCATCAAGAGACCCAGTACTTC. Translating gives CASSAGTHQETQYF.

This chain joins TRBV2 and TRBJ1-2; 7 bases agree with TRBD1. The CDR3 totals 12 residues. Germline CDR1 is SNHLY and CDR2 is FYNNEI. J gave up 6 bases and V 4 bases, and 2 bases lay outside the gene matches. CDR3: CASSATGDGYTF. CDR3 nucleotides: TGTGCCAGCAGTGCTACAGGGGATGGCTACACCTTC.

V is TRBV5-1 and J is TRBJ2-7; TRBD2 aligns across 10 bases. The V gene end was trimmed by 4 bases and the J gene end by 5 bases; junction bases not matched to a gene: 15. Germline V CDR1 and CDR2: SGHRS, YFSETQ. This CDR3 contains 17 residues. CDR3 protein: CASSNAEVVAGGHEQYF. CDR3 coding DNA: TGCGCCAGCAGCAATGCTGAAGTGGTAGCGGGGGGACACGAGCAGTACTTC.

This clonotype was seen repeatedly, ten times or more. The chain recombines TRBV5-1 with TRBJ2-5, with D possibly TRBD2 on 6 matching bases. Trimming removed 0 bases from V and 5 bases from J, with 17 bases in between. Germline CDR1 reads SGHRS; CDR2 reads YFSETQ. The CDR3 extends over 16 amino acids. CDR3 in DNA: TGCGCCAGCAGCTTGGAGGACACCGTTCGGGGGGAGACCCAGTACTTC. This encodes CASSLEDTVRGETQYF.

The genes are TRBV20-1 and TRBJ2-5; the D gene is possibly TRBD2 (5 bases). Germline assignment: CDR1 DFQATT and CDR2 SNEGSKA (reference sequence). V was clipped by 3 bases and J by 9 bases, with 14 bases between them. The CDR3 length is 12 residues. The CDR3 region has the DNA TGCAGTGCTAGCGGGGTAGTACAGTCCCAGTACTTC. This translates into CSASGVVQSQYF.

V and J are TRBV12-3 or TRBV12-4 and TRBJ2-5; 8 nucleotides align to TRBD1. This CDR3 is built from 16 residues. V was pared by 5 bases and J by 7 bases, with 15 bases of the junction left unmatched. The CDR3 protein is CASSIARAGGGWTQYF. Here the CDR3 DNA reads TGTGCCAGCAGTATCGCCAGGGCAGGGGGCGGGTGGACCCAGTACTTC.

This clonotype was detected many times. Written as DNA, the CDR3 is TGTGCCAGCAGACTAGCGGGCACAGATACGCAGTATTTT. The encoded protein is CASRLAGTDTQYF. This chain joins TRBV12-3 or TRBV12-4 and TRBJ2-3; 8 nucleotides agree with TRBD2. The CDR3 length is 13 residues. V lost 6 bases and J lost 1; bases outside the gene matches: 0.

This chain connects TRBV18 to TRBJ2-2; TRBD2 matches at 7 bases. With V trimmed by 6 bases and J by 0 bases, 1 base remained unmatched. CDR1 is KGHSH, CDR2 LQKENI, per germline. CDR3 length equals 14 residues. The CDR3 loop reads CASSGTTNTGELFF. CDR3 in DNA: TGTGCCAGCTCCGGGACTACGAACACCGGGGAGCTGTTTTTT.

J is TRBJ1-3 and V is TRBV5-1; 8 positions agree with TRBD1. The ends lost 5 bases at V and 0 bases at J; junction bases unmatched: 7. CDR3 length equals 16 residues. Per germline, CDR1 SGHRS and CDR2 YFSETQ. DNA of the CDR3: TGCGCCAGCAGTCATGCAGGGGGCGACTCTGGAAACACCATATATTTT. This gives the protein CASSHAGGDSGNTIYF.

This sequence joins TRBV18 and TRBJ2-5; no clear D gene. V lost 2 bases, J lost 1 base, and 8 bases lay in between. The germline V gene has CDR1 KGHSH and CDR2 LQKENI. The CDR3 covers 14 residues. The CDR3: CASSPFAVQETQYF. The DNA of the CDR3 is TGTGCCAGCTCACCATTCGCAGTCCAAGAGACCCAGTACTTC.

The chain uses TRBV18 and TRBJ1-2; TRBD1 matches 7 bases. Germline lookup yields CDR1 KGHSH and CDR2 LQKENI. The J segment lost 3 bases and the V segment lost 0 bases, leaving 4 bases of the junction unmatched. CDR3 length equals 15 residues. The CDR3 DNA reads as TGTGCCAGCTCACCACCGGAGACAGGGCACTATGGCTACACCTTC. This sequence encodes CASSPPETGHYGYTF.

The chain uses TRBV10-3 and TRBJ2-1; the match to TRBD2 covers 13 bases. J was trimmed by 7 bases and V by 0 bases; bases with no gene match: 9. CDR3 length: 18 residues. CDR1 and CDR2 (germline): ENHRY, SYGVKD. The CDR3 sequence: CAISESRGLAGPGNEQFF. DNA for the CDR3: TGTGCCATCAGTGAGTCCCGGGGACTAGCGGGGCCGGGGAATGAGCAGTTCTTC.

This clonotype was observed many times. The chain carries TRBV29-1 and TRBJ2-7; no reliable D call. This CDR3 has 14 residues. The V end lost 0 bases, the J end lost 0 bases, and 9 bases lay between the germline ends. Germline lookup yields CDR1 SQVTM and CDR2 ANQGSEA. The CDR3 is CSVEEVGRSYEQYF. The CDR3 DNA is TGCAGCGTTGAAGAAGTGGGCCGCTCCTACGAGCAGTACTTC.

Ten or more counts support this clonotype. The V and J genes are TRBV5-1 and TRBJ1-1; D ambiguous. The ends were cut back, 0 bases at V and 7 bases at J, with 4 bases in the middle. The germline V gene encodes CDR1 SGHRS and CDR2 YFSETQ. This CDR3 is built from 11 residues. The CDR3 loop reads CASSLEGEAFF. The DNA of the CDR3 is TGCGCCAGCAGCTTGGAAGGTGAAGCTTTCTTT.

V gene TRBV7-3 combines with J gene TRBJ2-2; 9 positions agree with TRBD1. V was clipped by 5 bases and J by 5 bases; unmatched bases: 3. The CDR3 has 14 amino acids. Germline V gene data show CDR1 as SGHTA and CDR2 as FQGTGA. For the CDR3, the DNA is TGTGCCAGCAGCGACGGACAGGGGACCGGGGAGCTGTTTTTT. Its protein product is CASSDGQGTGELFF.

This clonotype has a count of ten or more. The chain carries TRBV7-2 and TRBJ2-3; D not certain. CDR1 and CDR2 from the germline V gene are SGHTA and FQGNSA. The CDR3 has 13 amino acids. V lost 1 base to trimming and J lost 2 bases, with 4 bases between them. The CDR3, as DNA: TGTGCCAGCAGCTTAGAGGTCACAGATACGCAGTATTTT. This encodes CASSLEVTDTQYF.

This clonotype has just a few counts. The V gene is TRBV18, the J gene TRBJ2-5, with TRBD2 as a possible D gene (5 bases). With 1 base removed from V and 2 bases from J, the gap between germline ends came to 11 bases. From germline, CDR1 is KGHSH and CDR2 LQKENI. The CDR3 runs to 15 residues. The CDR3 spells CASSPRGGLQETQYF. The CDR3 DNA follows: TGTGCCAGCTCACCACGCGGCGGACTTCAAGAGACCCAGTACTTC.

Ten or more counts support this clonotype. V and J are TRBV4-3 and TRBJ2-1; D may match TRBD1 or TRBD2 (5 bases each). Germline V gene lookup returns CDR1 LGHNA and CDR2 YSLEER. The CDR3 length is 14 residues. Trimming cost V 0 bases and J 7 bases, with 10 bases left between them. CDR3 residues: CASSQEGWGNEQFF. The CDR3 DNA follows: TGCGCCAGCAGCCAAGAGGGTTGGGGGAATGAGCAGTTCTTC.

This clonotype was seen ten or more times. The chain uses TRBV5-1 and TRBJ2-1; D not certain. V was pared by 1 base and J by 6 bases, with 5 bases between. Germline V gene data show CDR1 as SGHRS and CDR2 as YFSETQ. CDR3 size: 12 residues. Here the CDR3 reads CASSLWANEQFF. The CDR3 DNA is TGCGCCAGCAGCTTGTGGGCCAATGAGCAGTTCTTC.

The genes are TRBV20-1 and TRBJ1-4; D might be TRBD1 (6 bases). Trimming removed 3 bases at V and 4 bases at J, with 6 bases between. CDR1 is DFQATT, CDR2 SNEGSKA, per germline (reference sequence). CDR3 length: 12 amino acids. The chain's CDR3 is CSARDSNEKLFF. CDR3 coding DNA: TGCAGTGCTAGGGACAGTAATGAAAAACTGTTTTTT.

The V gene is TRBV7-8, the J gene TRBJ1-3; possibly TRBD1 for D (5 bases). From germline, CDR1 is SGHVS and CDR2 FQNEAQ. CDR3 length: 14 amino acids. Trimming took off 5 bases at V and 2 bases at J, with 10 bases between the two ends. CDR3 amino acids: CASSPWTTGNTIYF. The DNA for the CDR3 is TGTGCCAGCAGCCCGTGGACAACTGGAAACACCATATATTTT. Variable domain in full (rest from reference TRBV7-8 and TRBJ1-3): GAGVSQSPRYKVAKRGQDVALRCDPISGHVSLFWYQQALGQGPEFLTYFQNEAQLDKSGLPSDRFFAERPEGSVSTLKIQRTQQEDSAVYLCASSPWTTGNTIYFGEGSWLTVV.

The gene calls are TRBV5-8 and TRBJ2-5; 8 bases match TRBD2. The CDR3 extends over 14 amino acids. The ends lost 4 bases at V and 4 bases at J; junction bases unmatched: 6. Germline V gene sequence: CDR1 SGHTS, CDR2 YDEGEE. The CDR3 DNA follows: TGTGCCAGCAGCGCGAGCGGGGGACGAGAGACCCAGTACTTC. Its protein is CASSASGGRETQYF. Looking up the rest from reference TRBV5-8 and TRBJ2-5 gives the full variable domain: EAGVTQSPTHLIKTRGQQATLRCSPISGHTSVYWYQQALGLGLQFLLWYDEGEERNRGNFPPRFSGRQFPNYSSELNVNALELEDSALYLCASSASGGRETQYFGPGTRLLVL.

The genes are TRBV5-1 and TRBJ2-3, with 7 positions matching TRBD2. Germline V CDR1 and CDR2: SGHRS, YFSETQ. V lost 0 bases, J lost 6 bases, and 13 bases stayed unmatched. The CDR3 consists of 17 residues. The CDR3: CASSLGFGGGLGDTQYF. The CDR3 DNA follows: TGCGCCAGCAGCTTGGGATTTGGCGGGGGTTTGGGTGATACGCAGTATTTT.